This is a list of T cell receptor beta chains from one sample in a study of cytomegalovirus exposure and HLA in healthy donors. The repertoire was sequenced with immunoSEQ multiplex PCR; TCRdb's copy has only in-frame clones and lacks some. The sample consists of around 130,000 clones, 77% of them appearing once. The sequenced sample was PBMCs. The source of these receptors is a man aged 18-30 years in good health and CMV-seropositive. Both conserved end residues are part of each CDR3. A D gene is named only where the DNA matches it firmly. Not all rows give a size; the values are once, few, many and, for expanded clones, a class.

-,TRBJ1-1,TRBV19,-,TGTGCCAGTAGTATCGCAGGGTTGGCAGCTTTCTTT,CASSIAGLAAFF
-,TRBJ1-3,TRBV9,-,TGTGCCAGCAGCGGAGGGCCCGGACCCCTTTCGAGCTCTGGAAACACCATATATTTT,CASSGGPGPLSSSGNTIYF
-,TRBJ2-7,TRBV19,few,TGTGCCAGTAGTATAGTTTGGGGGGCCTACGAGCAGTACTTC,CASSIVWGAYEQYF
-,TRBJ2-2,TRBV5-1,-,TGCGCCAGCAGCTTACAGGGCAAGGACACCGGGGAGCTGTTTTTT,CASSLQGKDTGELFF
TRBD1,TRBJ2-7,TRBV19,-,TGTGCCAGTAGTAGGGACAGCACCTACGAGCAGTACTTC,CASSRDSTYEQYF
-,TRBJ1-5,TRBV2,-,TGTGCCAGCAGTGACAACAGGGCCCCCAGCAATCAGCCCCAGCATTTT,CASSDNRAPSNQPQHF
-,TRBJ2-7,TRBV18,-,TGTGCCAGCTCTTCCGCCGGGGGGCGCGTCGACGAGCAGTACTTC,CASSSAGGRVDEQYF
TRBD1,TRBJ1-1,TRBV7-2,once,TGTGCCAGCAGCTTAGTACAGGGGGCAGCGTCGAACACTGAAGCTTTCTTT,CASSLVQGAASNTEAFF
-,TRBJ2-5,TRBV29-1,-,TGCAGCGTTGGTAGCTACCAAGAGACCCAGTACTTC,CSVGSYQETQYF
-,TRBJ1-5,TRBV6-5,-,TGTGCCAGCAGTTACAAGCGGACGGATAAATCAGGGCCCCAGCATTTT,CASSYKRTDKSGPQHF
-,TRBJ1-5,TRBV30,-,TGTGCCTGGAGTGTCGGGGGTTTTGTAAGGCAGCCCCAGCATTTT,CAWSVGGFVRQPQHF
-,TRBJ1-2,TRBV7-3,-,TGTGCCAGCAGCTTAACGTTTCAGGACTATGGCTACACCTTC,CASSLTFQDYGYTF
-,TRBJ2-5,TRBV18,-,TGTGCCAGCTCACCTCTAGGACAGGTGGAGGGGACCCAGTACTTC,CASSPLGQVEGTQYF
-,TRBJ1-4,TRBV5-6,once,TGTGCCAGCAGCCCGAGGCCCGGGAGTGAAAAACTGTTTTTT,CASSPRPGSEKLFF
-,TRBJ1-4,TRBV2,-,TGTGCCAGCAGTGAAGGCTGGCAGAATGAAAAACTGTTTTTT,CASSEGWQNEKLFF
-,TRBJ2-5,TRBV4-1,-,TGCGCCAGCAGCCAAGTTAGTGGGAGGGAGACCCAGTACTTC,CASSQVSGRETQYF
TRBD2,TRBJ2-5,TRBV11-2,-,TGTGCCAGCCGGGGGGGGCCTGGCTATGAGACCCAGTACTTC,CASRGGPGYETQYF
-,TRBJ2-2,TRBV10-2,-,TGCGCCAGCATCGTCAGGGTTTCCGGGGAGCTGTTTTTT,CASIVRVSGELFF
-,TRBJ1-2,TRBV11-2,once,TGTGCCAGCAGCTTAGCTGGTACGGTCCATGGCTACACCTTC,CASSLAGTVHGYTF
-,TRBJ1-1,TRBV6-5,-,TGTGCCAGCAGTTACGCGGGCACTGAAGCTTTCTTT,CASSYAGTEAFF
-,TRBJ2-5,TRBV7-6,-,TGTGCCAGCAGCTTAGCGGGAGTAGAGACCCAGTACTTC,CASSLAGVETQYF
TRBD1,TRBJ2-7,TRBV7-9,-,TGTGCCAGCAGTTCCTTTCGGACAGGCTCAACCGACGAGCAGTACTTC,CASSSFRTGSTDEQYF
TRBD2,TRBJ2-4,TRBV25-1,-,TGTGCCAGCAGTGAGTCTAGCGGGGGGGTCCTAGCCAAAAACATTCAGTACTTC,CASSESSGGVLAKNIQYF
-,TRBJ2-7,TRBV2,few,TGTGCCAGCAGTGGGGGGCAGGACGAGCAGTACTTC,CASSGGQDEQYF
-,TRBJ2-3,TRBV4-2,-,TGTGCCAGCAGCCAAGAGAAAAAGGGACTGCGCACAGATACGCAGTATTTT,CASSQEKKGLRTDTQYF
TRBD1,TRBJ1-2,TRBV5-4,-,TGTGCCAGCAGACCTCGCGACAGGGTCTATGGCTACACCTTC,CASRPRDRVYGYTF
-,TRBJ2-7,TRBV5-4,-,TGTGCCAGCAGCTTCGCGGGGGCGCTTTTCGACGAGCAGTACTTC,CASSFAGALFDEQYF
TRBD1,TRBJ1-1,TRBV11-2,once,TGTGCCAGCAGCTTAGCCGACAGGGGTTACACTGAAGCTTTCTTT,CASSLADRGYTEAFF
TRBD1,TRBJ1-4,TRBV11-2,-,TGTGCCAGCAGCTTAGGGTACAGGGGCGGTGAAAAACTGTTTTTT,CASSLGYRGGEKLFF
TRBD1,TRBJ1-2,TRBV9,-,TGTGCCAGCAGCGTAGCAGACAGGGTTGGCTACACCTTC,CASSVADRVGYTF
-,TRBJ1-2,TRBV7-8,-,TGTGCCAGCAGCTCAGTTCAGGGTATCGGCTACACCTTC,CASSSVQGIGYTF
-,TRBJ2-1,TRBV19,-,TGTGCCAGTACTATTGGGCTTTCGACTGAGCAGTTCTTC,CASTIGLSTEQFF
-,TRBJ2-7,TRBV19,-,TGTGCCAGTAGTAGCGGGACAGTATACGAGCAGTACTTC,CASSSGTVYEQYF
-,TRBJ1-2,TRBV2,once,TGTGCCAGCAGCCCCCGGACACGGCCAACCTACACCTTC,CASSPRTRPTYTF
TRBD2,TRBJ2-7,TRBV6-6,-,TGTGCCAGCAGTTCGCGGGAGTCCGGCGAGCAGTACTTC,CASSSRESGEQYF
-,TRBJ1-1,TRBV5-1,-,TGCGCCAGCAGCTTGAACGGGGGGAACACTGAAGCTTTCTTT,CASSLNGGNTEAFF
-,TRBJ2-7,TRBV4-2,few,TGTGCCAGCAGCCAAGGGGGCCAGGGGGAGCAGTACTTC,CASSQGGQGEQYF
-,TRBJ2-7,TRBV4-2,-,TGTGCCAGCAGCCCCCAACCGGGAGAGTACGAGCAGTACTTC,CASSPQPGEYEQYF
TRBD1,TRBJ1-2,TRBV29-1,-,TGCAGCGTTAACGCGGCTCGGGACAGGGGACCCTATGGCTACACCTTC,CSVNAARDRGPYGYTF
TRBD1,TRBJ2-7,TRBV11-3,-,TGTGCCAGCAGCTCCCGGGACAGGGCCTCCGAGCAGTACTTC,CASSSRDRASEQYF
TRBD1,TRBJ1-2,TRBV2,-,TGTGCCAGCAGTGGGGACAGGGGAGACTATGGCTACACCTTC,CASSGDRGDYGYTF
-,TRBJ1-4,TRBV6-5,-,TGTGCCAGCAGTATAACCGGGACAAACGGGAAACTGTTTTTT,CASSITGTNGKLFF
-,TRBJ1-1,TRBV5-5,-,TGTGCCAGCAGCTCTCGACGGGATCACACTGAAGCTTTCTTT,CASSSRRDHTEAFF
-,TRBJ2-1,TRBV5-6,-,TGTGCCAGCAGCTTGGGGGGCTCCTCCTACAATGAGCAGTTCTTC,CASSLGGSSYNEQFF
-,TRBJ1-2,TRBV7-9,few,TGTGCCAGCAGCTTAGGGATGGTGCGGGGGCTGCCCCTGGGCTACACCTTC,CASSLGMVRGLPLGYTF
TRBD2,TRBJ2-6,TRBV2,once,TGTGCCAGACTAGCGGGAGCCTTCTCTGGGGCCAACGGCCTGACTTTC,CARLAGAFSGANGLTF
TRBD1,TRBJ2-3,TRBV19,once,TGTGCCAGTAGTATAGTGGGGGACAGGGGCACAGATACGCAGTATTTT,CASSIVGDRGTDTQYF
TRBD1,TRBJ1-5,TRBV27,-,TGTGCCAGCAGTTTGGGACAGTTCAATCAGCCCCAGCATTTT,CASSLGQFNQPQHF
TRBD1,TRBJ1-3,TRBV7-8,-,TGTGCCAGCAACCCAGAGGGGACAGGGACTGGAAACACCATATATTTT,CASNPEGTGTGNTIYF
TRBD1,TRBJ1-6,TRBV19,-,TGTGCCACTGGGGGGGACAGGGAGAATTCACCCCTCCACTTT,CATGGDRENSPLHF
-,TRBJ1-5,TRBV28,-,TGTGCCAGCAGTGACATCGATCAGCCCCAGCATTTT,CASSDIDQPQHF
-,TRBJ2-2,TRBV29-1,-,TGCAGCGTGGAGACTAGTTTCGGGGAGCTGTTTTTT,CSVETSFGELFF
TRBD1,TRBJ1-2,TRBV5-4,few,TGTGCCAGCAGCTTGGCGACAGGGAGCGGCTACACCTTC,CASSLATGSGYTF
-,TRBJ2-5,TRBV11-1,-,TGTGCCAGCAGAGGGGGAGCAGAGACCCAGTACTTC,CASRGGAETQYF
-,TRBJ1-1,TRBV4-1,-,TGCGCCAGCAGCCAAGAAAGGGGTGGCACTGAAGCTTTCTTT,CASSQERGGTEAFF
-,TRBJ1-1,TRBV30,-,TGTGCCTGGAGACCGGGACTCGTGAACACTGAAGCTTTCTTT,CAWRPGLVNTEAFF
-,TRBJ2-3,TRBV27,-,TGTGCCAGCACCCGGCGGGGTAGCACAGATACGCAGTATTTT,CASTRRGSTDTQYF
TRBD2,TRBJ2-1,TRBV25-1,once,TGTGCCAGCAGTGGATATAGCGGGAACTCCTACAATGAGCAGTTCTTC,CASSGYSGNSYNEQFF
-,TRBJ1-2,TRBV9,-,TGTGCCAGCGTACCTTCGACAGCTAACTATGGCTACACCTTC,CASVPSTANYGYTF
TRBD1,TRBJ2-5,TRBV28,few,TGTGCCAGCAGTTTGAGGGGGCCCTGGGGGTCCCAGTACTTC,CASSLRGPWGSQYF